This is a list of T cell receptor beta chains from one sample in a study of technical replicates of blood from a handful of donors. Assay: immunoSEQ multiplex PCR; the TCRdb copy retains only in-frame clones and omits some. The sample lists 9,500 to 15,000 clones, around 94% occurring once. The sample was PBMCs. The receptor source for this set is a human donor in good health. CDR3s include the opening cysteine and the closing phenylalanine or tryptophan. D genes are given only for firm matches. Some rows mark clone size as missing; the rest say once, few, many or name a class of expanded clone.

clone size	V gene	D gene	J gene	CDR3 DNA	CDR3 protein
NA	TRBV19	NA	TRBJ1-5	TGTGCCAGTAGCTTCGCCATACAAATTAATCAGCCCCAGCATTTT	CASSFAIQINQPQHF
NA	TRBV4-2	NA	TRBJ2-7	TGTGCCAGCAGCCAAGATCCAGGGGACTACGAGCAGTACTTC	CASSQDPGDYEQYF
NA	TRBV10-3	TRBD2	TRBJ2-3	TGTGCCATCAGCCGGACTAGCGACAACACAGATACGCAGTATTTT	CAISRTSDNTDTQYF
NA	TRBV2	TRBD2	TRBJ2-1	TGTGCCAGCAGTGAAAGGGCTAGCGGTGCCCTTGGCAATGAGCAGTTCTTC	CASSERASGALGNEQFF
NA	TRBV1	NA	TRBJ2-1	TGCACCAGCAGCCAAGACCCGCGGGGGGTGGATGAGCAGTTCTTC	CTSSQDPRGVDEQFF
NA	TRBV6-1	TRBD2	TRBJ2-5	TGTGCCAGCAGTGAAAACGCGGGGGGGCAAGAGACCCAGTACTTC	CASSENAGGQETQYF
NA	TRBV5-1	TRBD2	TRBJ2-3	TGCGCCAGCAGCTTGGAGTTGCGGGAGGGCACAGATACGCAGTATTTT	CASSLELREGTDTQYF
NA	TRBV4-1	NA	TRBJ2-2	TGCGCCAGCAGCCAAGAAGTCAGGGGCACCGGGGAGCTGTTTTTT	CASSQEVRGTGELFF
once	TRBV28	TRBD2	TRBJ2-7	TGTGCCAGCAGTTCGACAGGGTGGACTAGCGGAGGGAACTACGAGCAGTACTTC	CASSSTGWTSGGNYEQYF
NA	TRBV7-2	NA	TRBJ1-1	TGTGCCAGCAGCTTAGGCCCAGGGAACACTGAAGCTTTCTTT	CASSLGPGNTEAFF
NA	TRBV6-6	NA	TRBJ2-3	TGTGCCATCCCCCTGTCACAGTACCCAGATACGCAGTATTTT	CAIPLSQYPDTQYF
NA	TRBV7-2	NA	TRBJ2-7	TGTGCCAGCAGTTCATATCAGGGCGAGCAGTACTTC	CASSSYQGEQYF
NA	TRBV19	TRBD2	TRBJ2-2	TGTGCCAGTAGCACTAGCGTCACCGGGGAGCTGTTTTTT	CASSTSVTGELFF
once	TRBV10-2	NA	TRBJ2-1	TGCGCCAGCTCTCCCATCGACAGCTCCTACAATGAGCAGTTCTTC	CASSPIDSSYNEQFF
NA	TRBV29-1	TRBD1	TRBJ1-5	TGCAGCGTCACCGACAGGGACAGCAATCAGCCCCAGCATTTT	CSVTDRDSNQPQHF
NA	TRBV7-8	TRBD1	TRBJ1-5	TGTGCCAGCAGCTCCGGACAGGGTGAAGATAGCAATCAGCCCCAGCATTTT	CASSSGQGEDSNQPQHF
NA	TRBV6-5	TRBD2	TRBJ2-1	TGTGCCAGCAGTTCGACCGGGACTAGCAATGAGCAGTTCTTC	CASSSTGTSNEQFF
NA	TRBV7-3	NA	TRBJ2-1	TGTGCCAGCAGCTCAGGGACTCGCGAACCCCGGAATGAGCAGTTCTTC	CASSSGTREPRNEQFF
NA	TRBV4-1	NA	TRBJ2-1	TGCGCCAGCAGCCAAGGCCCAGCGGAGGCCTACAATGAGCAGTTCTTC	CASSQGPAEAYNEQFF
NA	TRBV18	NA	TRBJ1-2	TGTGCCAGCTCCCCCCGGGGGAAACTTAACTATGGCTACACCTTC	CASSPRGKLNYGYTF
NA	TRBV7-3	TRBD2	TRBJ2-2	TGTGCCAGCAGCTTAAAGACTAGCGGGATCACCGGGGAGCTGTTTTTT	CASSLKTSGITGELFF
NA	TRBV28	NA	TRBJ1-5	TGTGCCAGCAATTACGGTAGCAATCAGCCCCAGCATTTT	CASNYGSNQPQHF
NA	TRBV5-6	NA	TRBJ1-1	TGTGCCAGCAGCTTGGGGGTTCCAGGGGCAGGGACTGAAGCTTTCTTT	CASSLGVPGAGTEAFF
NA	TRBV9	NA	TRBJ2-1	TGTGCCAGCAGCGTCGGGTCCTACAATGAGCAGTTCTTC	CASSVGSYNEQFF
NA	TRBV6-4	NA	TRBJ2-7	TGTGCCAGCAGTGACTCGGGTAACAGGCTGGAGCAGTACTTC	CASSDSGNRLEQYF
once	TRBV9	NA	TRBJ2-2	TGTGCCAGCAGCGTAGCTATCGGCGGGGAGCTGTTTTTT	CASSVAIGGELFF
NA	TRBV27	NA	TRBJ1-1	TGTGCCAGCGCCCTTACTATACAGAACACTGAAGCTTTCTTT	CASALTIQNTEAFF
NA	TRBV6-6	TRBD2	TRBJ2-5	TGTGCCAGCAGTTACTCTACTAGCGGGTGGCAAGAGACCCAGTACTTC	CASSYSTSGWQETQYF
NA	TRBV5-1	TRBD1	TRBJ2-7	TGCGCCAGCAGCTTGGCGGGACAGGGGCTGAACGAGCAGTACTTC	CASSLAGQGLNEQYF
NA	TRBV7-2	NA	TRBJ2-7	TGTGCCAGCAGCTTAGTGGAGGGGGCGCTGAACGAGCAGTACTTC	CASSLVEGALNEQYF
NA	TRBV18	TRBD1	TRBJ2-7	TGTGCCAGCTCACCAACGGGACAGGGTGGGTACGAGCAGTACTTC	CASSPTGQGGYEQYF
NA	TRBV19	NA	TRBJ2-7	TGTGCCAGTAGTACCCCCCGCGGGCCACCCTACGAGCAGTACTTC	CASSTPRGPPYEQYF
NA	TRBV14	NA	TRBJ1-2	TGTGCCAGCAGCCGGGCCCCAGCTAACTATGGCTACACCTTC	CASSRAPANYGYTF
NA	TRBV9	NA	TRBJ1-1	TGTGCCAGCAGCGTAGGTACAGGGCCTGGAGAAGCTTTCTTT	CASSVGTGPGEAFF
NA	TRBV7-7	TRBD2	TRBJ2-3	TGTGCCAGCAGCTTAGGTAGCGGGGGGGGCACAGATACGCAGTATTTT	CASSLGSGGGTDTQYF
NA	TRBV30	TRBD2	TRBJ2-3	TGTGCCTGGAGTACTAAAGGACTAGCGGTTTCAGATACGCAGTATTTT	CAWSTKGLAVSDTQYF
NA	TRBV7-6	NA	TRBJ2-2	TGTGCCAGCAGCTTAGTTAGTAGCGCGAACACCGGGGAGCTGTTTTTT	CASSLVSSANTGELFF
once	TRBV7-2	TRBD2	TRBJ2-7	TGTGCCAGCAGCTTAGCTAGCGGGAACTACGAGCAGTACTTC	CASSLASGNYEQYF
NA	TRBV27	TRBD2	TRBJ2-7	TGTGCCAGCAGCAGGGAGGCGGGAGCCTACGAGCAGTACTTC	CASSREAGAYEQYF
NA	TRBV7-9	NA	TRBJ2-1	TGTGCCAGCAGCTTGGGGCTGGGCGGCAACAATGAGCAGTTCTTC	CASSLGLGGNNEQFF
NA	TRBV5-6	TRBD1	TRBJ2-7	TGTGCCAGCAGCTTAGGGACAGGGGGCCATACAGGGTACTTC	CASSLGTGGHTGYF
NA	TRBV5-1	TRBD1	TRBJ2-7	TGCGCCAGCAGCCCCGGGACAGATCTCGAGCAGTACTTC	CASSPGTDLEQYF
NA	TRBV6-1	NA	TRBJ1-1	TGTGCAGGGAGAAGGCTGCGATCGGACACTGAAGCTTTCTTT	CAGRRLRSDTEAFF
NA	TRBV6-4	NA	TRBJ2-2	TGTGCCAGCAGTGACGTACAGGACGCCGGGGAGCTGTTTTTT	CASSDVQDAGELFF
NA	TRBV10-3	TRBD1	TRBJ1-5	TGTGCCATCTCCTTGACAGGGGATAGCAATCAGCCCCAGCATTTT	CAISLTGDSNQPQHF
NA	TRBV5-8	NA	TRBJ1-1	TGTCAACGGCGCGGCACTGAAGCTTTCTTT	CQRRGTEAFF
NA	TRBV28	NA	TRBJ2-2	TGTGCCCATCTCGAGTCGAACACCGGGGAGCTGTTTTTT	CAHLESNTGELFF
NA	TRBV28	TRBD1	TRBJ1-4	TGTGCCAGCAGTCAACCGGGACAGGGAAGTGAAAAACTGTTTTTT	CASSQPGQGSEKLFF
NA	TRBV4-1	TRBD1	TRBJ1-5	TGCGCCAGCAGCCAAGATCTTGAAGGGGGCATCCTTCAGCCCCAGCATTTT	CASSQDLEGGILQPQHF
NA	TRBV6-5	NA	TRBJ2-2	TGTGCCAGCAGTTCCCCGGACACCGGGGAGCTGTTTTTT	CASSSPDTGELFF
few	TRBV2	NA	TRBJ1-5	TGTGCCAGCAGTGAGCAGGGTTATCAGCCCCAGCATTTT	CASSEQGYQPQHF
NA	TRBV5-1	TRBD1	TRBJ1-3	TGCGCCAGCAGCCCATGGACAGGGCTTGGAAACACCATATATTTT	CASSPWTGLGNTIYF
NA	TRBV5-1	NA	TRBJ1-1	TGCGCCAGCAGCTTGCTCGGGGGAGTGAACACTGAAGCTTTCTTT	CASSLLGGVNTEAFF
NA	TRBV7-2	TRBD2	TRBJ2-5	TGTGCCAGCAGCTTATTCGTGGGACTAGCGGGAAGGGGGGAGACCCAGTACTTC	CASSLFVGLAGRGETQYF
NA	TRBV7-8	NA	TRBJ2-1	TGTGCCAGCACCCCCTTTGGAGGGGTCCTTCTAACCTACAATGAGCAGTTCTTC	CASTPFGGVLLTYNEQFF
NA	TRBV5-8	TRBD2	TRBJ2-5	TGTGCCAGCAGCTTAACCGGGACTAGCCAAGAGACCCAGTACTTC	CASSLTGTSQETQYF
NA	TRBV7-8	TRBD1	TRBJ2-3	TGTGCCAGCAGCCCGAGAAGTACAGGGGACGTCACAGATACGCAGTATTTT	CASSPRSTGDVTDTQYF
NA	TRBV13	TRBD2	TRBJ2-3	TGTGCCAGCAGCTTATATAGCGGGAGGGAAGGGGCAGATACGCAGTATTTT	CASSLYSGREGADTQYF
NA	TRBV2	TRBD1	TRBJ1-4	TGTGCCAGCAGTGGACAGGGGGCTGGGAATGAAAAACTGTTTTTT	CASSGQGAGNEKLFF
NA	TRBV28	NA	TRBJ2-7	TGTGCCAGCAGCCAAACAGAGTTCTGGTCCTCCTACGAGCAGTACTTC	CASSQTEFWSSYEQYF